A single sample is the source of the 18 T cell receptor beta chains below, sequenced in a study of blood T cell repertoires in COVID-19. Assay used: immunoSEQ multiplex PCR; TCRdb lists only in-frame clones, some missing. The sample has 100,000 or so clones; 70% to 80% are singletons. Sequenced material: peripheral blood. These receptors originate from a woman in her 70s with acute or convalescent COVID-19.

J is TRBJ1-1 and V is TRBV6-2 or TRBV6-3; no firm D call. The CDR3 extends over 14 amino acids. Germline assignment: CDR1 MNHEY and CDR2 SVGEGT. V shed 6 bases and J shed 1 base, with 12 bases lying between them. CDR3 DNA: TGTGCCAGCAGCCTAAGTTCGGGGAACACTGAAGCTTTCTTT. Protein product: CASSLSSGNTEAFF.

The gene calls are TRBV5-4 and TRBJ2-1; perhaps TRBD1 as D (6 bases). This CDR3 is 15 amino acids long. From germline, CDR1 is SGHNT and CDR2 YYREEE (reference sequence). V lost 5 bases to trimming and J lost 0 bases, with 12 bases between them. For the CDR3, the DNA is TGTGCCAGCAGTTCCGGGACACCCTCCTACAATGAGCAGTTCTTC. Translating it yields CASSSGTPSYNEQFF.

The rearrangement uses TRBV5-1 and TRBJ1-6; possibly TRBD1 for D (6 bases). The CDR3 totals 16 residues. Germline assignment: CDR1 SGHRS and CDR2 YFSETQ. Deletions cut 4 bases from V and 2 bases from J, with 13 bases between. The CDR3 reads CASSLSGGTYNSPLHF. CDR3 bases: TGCGCCAGCAGCCTTTCGGGGGGCACCTATAATTCACCCCTCCACTTT.

The chain recombines TRBV6-5 with TRBJ1-2; D not resolved. This CDR3 comprises 12 residues. V gave up 6 bases and J gave up 1 base, with 6 bases separating them. Germline V CDR1 and CDR2: MNHEY, SVGAGI. The CDR3 sequence: CASRRDNYGYTF. As DNA, the CDR3 is TGTGCCAGCAGAAGAGATAACTATGGCTACACCTTC.

CDR3 sequence (DNA): TGTGCCAGCAGCACACAGGGGGGTAACTATGGCTACACCTTC. Translating it yields CASSTQGGNYGYTF. The rearrangement links TRBV11-2 to TRBJ1-2; 8 nucleotides line up with TRBD1. CDR1 is SGHAT, CDR2 FQNNGV, per germline. This CDR3 contains 14 residues. V was pared by 5 bases and J by 1 base, with 3 bases of the junction left unmatched.

The chain recombines TRBV4-3 with TRBJ2-3; 11 positions match TRBD2. This CDR3 comprises 13 residues. Per the germline V gene, CDR1 is LGHNA and CDR2 is YSLEER. J lost 11 bases, V lost 5 bases, and 6 bases had no gene match. This CDR3 is CASSSRLAGMQYF. The CDR3, as DNA: TGCGCCAGCAGCTCTCGACTAGCGGGGATGCAGTATTTT.

The chain links TRBV10-3 to TRBJ2-7; 13 nucleotides agree with TRBD2. Trimming removed 6 bases from V and 0 bases from J; junction bases left unmatched: 5. This CDR3 has 16 residues. Germline CDR1 is ENHRY and CDR2 is SYGVKD. This chain's CDR3 is CAIRPTSGGGSYEQYF. CDR3 DNA sequence: TGTGCCATCAGACCCACTAGCGGGGGGGGCTCCTACGAGCAGTACTTC.

CDR3 residues: CASSIWSQGVNQPQHF. CDR3 bases: TGTGCCAGTAGTATTTGGTCACAGGGGGTCAATCAGCCCCAGCATTTT. This chain connects TRBV19 to TRBJ1-5; TRBD1 matches at 8 bases. The CDR3 is 16 amino acids. Germline-derived CDR1 and CDR2 are LNHDA and SQIVND (reference sequence). V lost 3 bases, J lost 3 bases, and 7 bases stayed unmatched.

The chain employs TRBV11-2 and TRBJ2-1, with 7 bases lining up with TRBD2. Germline V gives CDR1 SGHAT, CDR2 FQNNGV. This CDR3 comprises 16 residues. V shed 0 bases, J shed 0 bases, and the junction held 2 bases outside the gene matches. The CDR3 here is CASSLDLADSYNEQFF. As DNA, the CDR3 is TGTGCCAGCAGCTTAGATCTAGCGGACTCCTACAATGAGCAGTTCTTC.

The V gene is TRBV5-1, the J gene TRBJ1-1; TRBD1 matches at 11 bases. The CDR3 consists of 15 residues. The J segment lost 7 bases and the V segment lost 4 bases, leaving 9 bases of the junction unmatched. CDR1 and CDR2 from the germline V gene are SGHRS and YFSETQ. The CDR3 here is CASSPGTGGGGEAFF. The CDR3 bases are TGCGCCAGCAGCCCTGGGACAGGGGGGGGTGGTGAAGCTTTCTTT.

This clone came up a few times. CDR3 coding DNA: TGTGCCACCAGCAGAGGGGCGGGTCAGCCCCAGCATTTT. It specifies CATSRGAGQPQHF. The chain is built from TRBV15 and TRBJ1-5; no clear D gene. The V end lost 1 base, the J end lost 6 bases, and 7 bases lay between the germline ends. The CDR3 totals 13 residues. Germline CDR1 LNHNV, CDR2 YYDKDF (reference sequence). Using reference TRBV15 and TRBJ1-5 for the parts outside the CDR3, the full variable domain is DAMVIQNPRYQVTQFGKPVTLSCSQTLNHNVMYWYQQKSSQAPKLLFHYYDKDFNNEADTPDNFQSRRPNTSFCFLDIRSPGLGDTAMYLCATSRGAGQPQHFGDGTRLSIL.

The chain combines TRBV14 with TRBJ1-1; a weak D match, TRBD1 (5 bases). CDR1 and CDR2 (germline): SGHDN, FVKESK. V dropped 5 bases and J dropped 7 bases, with 17 bases sitting between them. The CDR3 consists of 14 residues. The CDR3 bases are TGTGCCAGCAGCAGTTATGCCGGGGGATATGAAGCTTTCTTT. Protein: CASSSYAGGYEAFF.

V gene TRBV6-5 combines with J gene TRBJ2-2, with D hard to call. V lost 6 bases to trimming and J lost 0 bases, with 11 bases between them. CDR1 is MNHEY and CDR2 is SVGAGI in the germline V gene. This CDR3 is 15 amino acids long. The CDR3 DNA reads TGTGCCAGCAGATTAAGTACAGCGAACACCGGGGAGCTGTTTTTT. This gives the protein CASRLSTANTGELFF.

This sequence joins TRBV28 and TRBJ1-4; D not resolved. Germline CDR1 is MDHEN and CDR2 is SYDVKM. This CDR3 contains 14 residues. V was clipped by 6 bases and J by 5 bases, with 13 bases between them. The CDR3 sequence is CASSVPAGNEKLFF. The CDR3 bases are TGTGCCAGCAGCGTACCGGCGGGCAATGAAAAACTGTTTTTT.

The gene calls are TRBV19 and TRBJ1-5; 8 nucleotides line up with TRBD1. The CDR3 sequence is 15 residues long. V was clipped by 4 bases and J by 3 bases; unmatched bases: 5. CDR1 and CDR2 from the germline V gene are LNHDA and SQIVND (reference sequence). CDR3 residues: CASSTLGQVNQPQHF. The DNA of the CDR3 is TGTGCCAGTAGTACCCTGGGACAGGTCAATCAGCCCCAGCATTTT.

The V and J genes are TRBV9 and TRBJ1-5; no firm D call. This CDR3 has 14 amino acids. Germline values: CDR1 SGDLS, CDR2 YYNGEE. V dropped 0 bases and J dropped 2 bases, with 6 bases sitting between them. The DNA of the CDR3 is TGTGCCAGCAGCGTAGGGCAGGGCAATCAGCCCCAGCATTTT. Residues: CASSVGQGNQPQHF.

V is TRBV7-9 and J is TRBJ1-5, with D perhaps TRBD1 (5 bases). The germline gives CDR1 SEHNR, CDR2 FQNEAQ (reference sequence). The CDR3 extends over 12 amino acids. Trimming shortened V by 4 bases and J by 10 bases, and 11 bases separated the two germline ends. In DNA form, the CDR3 reads TGTGCCAGCAGCTACGGGGGTTTTCCCCAGCATTTT. It specifies CASSYGGFPQHF.

The chain has TRBV30 and TRBJ1-2, with D possibly matching TRBD1 (5 bases). V dropped 4 bases and J dropped 7 bases, with 19 bases sitting between them. The CDR3 is 14 amino acids. Germline V gene sequence: CDR1 GTSNPN, CDR2 SVGIG (reference sequence). CDR3 protein: CAWIYPGFKGGYTF. CDR3 coding DNA: TGTGCCTGGATATATCCAGGGTTCAAGGGTGGCTACACCTTC. Full variable domain (missing parts from reference TRBV30 and TRBJ1-2): SQTIHQWPATLVQPVGSPLSLECTVEGTSNPNLYWYRQAAGRGLQLLFYSVGIGQISSEVPQNLSASRPQDRQFILSSKKLLLSDSGFYLCAWIYPGFKGGYTFGSGTRLTVV.